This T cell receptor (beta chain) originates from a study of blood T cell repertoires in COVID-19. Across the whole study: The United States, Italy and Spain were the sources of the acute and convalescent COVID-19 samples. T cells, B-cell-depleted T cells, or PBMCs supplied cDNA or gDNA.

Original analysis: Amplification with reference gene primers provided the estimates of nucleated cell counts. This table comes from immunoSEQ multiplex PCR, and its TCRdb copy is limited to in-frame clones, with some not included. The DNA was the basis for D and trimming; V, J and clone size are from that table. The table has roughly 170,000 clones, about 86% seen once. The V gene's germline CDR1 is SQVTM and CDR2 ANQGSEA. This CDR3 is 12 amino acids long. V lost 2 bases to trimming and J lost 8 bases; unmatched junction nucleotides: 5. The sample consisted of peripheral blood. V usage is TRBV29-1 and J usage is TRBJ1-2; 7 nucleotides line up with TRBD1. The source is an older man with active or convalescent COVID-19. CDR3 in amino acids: CSVEWRTGGYTF. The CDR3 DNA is TGCAGCGTTGAATGGAGGACAGGCGGCTACACCTTC.